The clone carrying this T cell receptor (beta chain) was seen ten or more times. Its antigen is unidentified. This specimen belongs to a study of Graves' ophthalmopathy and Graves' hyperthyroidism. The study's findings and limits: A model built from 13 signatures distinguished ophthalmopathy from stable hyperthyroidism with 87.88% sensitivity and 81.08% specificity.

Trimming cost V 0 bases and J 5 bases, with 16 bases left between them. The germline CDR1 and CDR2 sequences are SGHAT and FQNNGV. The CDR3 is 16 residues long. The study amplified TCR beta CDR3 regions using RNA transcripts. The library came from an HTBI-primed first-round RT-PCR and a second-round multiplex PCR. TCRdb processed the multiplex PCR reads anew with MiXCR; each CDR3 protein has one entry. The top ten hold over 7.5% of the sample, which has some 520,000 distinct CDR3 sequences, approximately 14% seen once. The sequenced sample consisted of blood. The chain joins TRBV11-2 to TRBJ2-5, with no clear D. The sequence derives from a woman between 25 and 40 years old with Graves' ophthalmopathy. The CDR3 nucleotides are TGTGCCAGCAGCTTAGACGGCCCGTTGGTGGGGGAGACCCAGTACTTC. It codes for CASSLDGPLVGETQYF.